What follows are 31 T cell receptor beta chains derived from one specimen sequenced in a study of post-analysis software for immune sequencing data (dated by TCRdb to the mid-2010s). Results the study describes overall, beyond this receptor: Significantly higher frequencies in patients than in controls were found for roughly 5 TRBV segments, including TRBV5-6, TRBV5-1 and TRBV20-1.

For these TCRs, the target antigens are not known. Libraries were made using PCR. Reads for this sample came from an Illumina HiSeq 2500. To reduce PCR and sequencing biases, unique molecular identifiers were incorporated into the TCR beta cDNA libraries. The public reads were reanalyzed by TCRdb: fastp trimming at Q25, MiXCR alignment, in-frame beta chains only. Each CDR3 protein gets just one entry, which takes the most common genes and DNA from the rows behind it. The sample table records more than 450,000 distinct CDR3 sequences; 34% of these occur just once. The ten largest clones represent 5% to 6% of the sample. Sequencing was done on a sample of blood. The receptors here all came from a girl aged 2-17 years with multiple sclerosis.

This clonotype has a handful of counts. The chain is built from TRBV10-1 and TRBJ1-2; TRBD1 aligns across 7 bases. The V and J ends lost 8 bases and 3 bases, in that order; junction bases with no gene match: 9. This CDR3 has 14 residues. Looked up from germline, CDR1 is WNHNN and CDR2 is SYGVQD (reference sequence). CDR3 bases: TGCGCCAGCGGAGGGAGCGACAGGGACTATGGCTACACCTTC. It is translated as CASGGSDRDYGYTF.

This clonotype was detected a few times. The V gene is TRBV5-1, the J gene TRBJ2-4; no firm D call. The CDR3 extends over 16 amino acids. From germline, CDR1 is SGHRS and CDR2 YFSETQ. The ends were cut back, 0 bases at V and 3 bases at J, with 13 bases in the middle. The CDR3 loop is CASSLDPGRIKNIQYF. Here the CDR3 DNA reads TGCGCCAGCAGCTTGGATCCAGGAAGGATCAAAAACATTCAGTACTTC.

Of note for this clonotype: Relative to the germline gene, one junction end is altered; a read error may explain this. J is TRBJ1-2 and V is TRBV4-1, with D possibly matching TRBD1 (5 bases). The CDR3 totals 16 residues. Germline CDR1 and CDR2: MGHRA and YSYEKL. The CDR3 is CASSLGREWANYGDTF. The CDR3 DNA reads TGCGCCAGCAGCCTCGGCAGGGAATGGGCTAACTATGGCGACACCTTC.

This clonotype was found a few times. V and J are TRBV2 and TRBJ2-7; 13 nucleotides align to TRBD2. The junction had 6 bases not matched to a gene; V was cut back by 6 bases and J by 7 bases. Germline V gene data show CDR1 as SNHLY and CDR2 as FYNNEI. The CDR3 has 14 residues. CDR3 DNA sequence: TGTGCCAGCAGGCGGACTAGCGGGGGAGCAGAGCAGTACTTC. Its translation: CASRRTSGGAEQYF.

The chain has TRBV5-1 and TRBJ2-6; D may correspond to TRBD1 or TRBD2 (5 bases each). Trimming cost V 1 base and J 2 bases, with 13 bases left between them. There are 17 residues in the CDR3. In germline, CDR1 is SGHRS, CDR2 YFSETQ. The CDR3 coding sequence is TGCGCCAGCAGCTTGATGGGACGGCCTCCTGGGGCCAACGTCCTGACTTTC. Translation: CASSLMGRPPGANVLTF.

In this sample, this clonotype turned up a few times. The chain employs TRBV4-1 and TRBJ2-4, with D possibly being TRBD1 (6 bases). Germline V gene sequence: CDR1 MGHRA, CDR2 YSYEKL. V lost 0 bases and J 3 bases, leaving 9 bases between the germline ends. The CDR3 totals 15 residues. The CDR3 DNA reads TGCGCCAGCAGCCAAGACAGGACAGTCAAAAACATTCAGTACTTC. It is translated as CASSQDRTVKNIQYF.

This clonotype was observed a few times. This chain uses TRBV20-1 with TRBJ2-1; TRBD2 matches 14 bases. V lost 3 bases and J lost 8; bases outside the gene matches: 9. Per the germline V gene, CDR1 is DFQATT and CDR2 is SNEGSKA (reference sequence). The CDR3 is 16 amino acids. The CDR3 is CSASLGLAGVGDEQFF. In nucleotides, the CDR3 is TGCAGTGCTAGTTTGGGACTAGCGGGGGTCGGGGATGAGCAGTTCTTC.

The genes are TRBV6-5 and TRBJ1-2; D uncertain. This CDR3 comprises 15 residues. Germline V gene data show CDR1 as MNHEY and CDR2 as SVGAGI. V gave up 0 bases and J gave up 3 bases, with 11 bases separating them. The CDR3 reads CASSYSPPTDYGYTF. CDR3 bases: TGTGCCAGCAGTTACTCGCCCCCAACGGACTATGGCTACACCTTC.

This clonotype was observed at least ten times. The chain combines TRBV6-5 with TRBJ2-5, with D possibly TRBD2 on 6 matching bases. V was clipped by 2 bases and J by 5 bases, with 12 bases between them. The CDR3 length is 14 residues. Germline CDR1 is MNHEY and CDR2 is SVGAGI. In DNA, the CDR3 is TGTGCCAGCAGTTACCTCCCCGGAGGGGAGACCCAGTACTTC. Translating it yields CASSYLPGGETQYF.

The rearrangement joins TRBV20-1 to TRBJ2-5, with 9 bases identical to TRBD2. CDR1 is DFQATT, CDR2 SNEGSKA, per germline (reference sequence). The CDR3 covers 15 residues. The V segment lost 4 bases and the J segment 1 base; nucleotides outside the gene matches: 7. This chain's CDR3 is CSATTGLAVQETQYF. The CDR3 region has the DNA TGCAGTGCTACCACGGGACTAGCAGTCCAAGAGACCCAGTACTTC.

J is TRBJ2-2 and V is TRBV20-1; 10 bases fit TRBD2. V shed 3 bases, J shed 8 bases, and the junction held 12 bases outside the gene matches. In germline, CDR1 is DFQATT, CDR2 SNEGSKA (reference sequence). This CDR3 has 16 amino acids. In DNA, the CDR3 is TGCAGTGCTAGGGGCCTAGCGGGGGACGCCAGAGGGGAGCTGTTTTTT. The encoded protein is CSARGLAGDARGELFF.

Comments on this clonotype: A much larger clone is a single base away; this may be a read error. CDR3 amino acids: CASSFLAATYEQYF. The DNA of the CDR3 is TGTGCCAGCAGCTTCCTGGCAGCCACCTACGAGCAGTACTTC. This sequence joins TRBV7-2 and TRBJ2-4; D unclear. The tail of the sequence fits TRBJ2-7 better, so the J call may be wrong. Germline V gives CDR1 SGHTA, CDR2 FQGNSA. CDR3 length: 14 residues.

Only a few counts were recorded for this clonotype. The chain links TRBV20-1 to TRBJ2-1; TRBD2 might be the D (5 bases). CDR1 and CDR2 (germline): DFQATT, SNEGSKA (reference sequence). Trimming removed 6 bases at V and 7 bases at J, with 19 bases between. This CDR3 contains 14 residues. The CDR3: CSARTSRSLNEQFF. CDR3 sequence (DNA): TGCAGTGCACGGACTTCCCGCTCCCTAAATGAGCAGTTCTTC.

The rearrangement uses TRBV4-1 and TRBJ1-2; D ambiguous. V lost 2 bases to trimming and J lost 3 bases, with 16 bases between them. Germline V gene lookup returns CDR1 MGHRA and CDR2 YSYEKL. The CDR3 runs 16 residues. CDR3 nucleotide sequence: TGCGCCAGCAGCCAATTTGGGCTAGGCAGGTACTATGGCTACACCTTC. It encodes CASSQFGLGRYYGYTF.

The J gene is TRBJ2-3, the V gene TRBV20-1; tentative D call: TRBD2 (6 bases). The germline CDR1 and CDR2 sequences are DFQATT and SNEGSKA (reference sequence). The CDR3 is made up of 15 amino acids. Trimming left V 3 bases short and J 1 base short, with 14 bases between. The CDR3 DNA is TGCAGTGCTAGTTGGGTGGCGGGGCGCACAGATACGCAGTATTTT. This gives the protein CSASWVAGRTDTQYF.

The gene calls are TRBV10-3 and TRBJ1-2; D call uncertain. The CDR3 has 12 amino acids. Germline V gives CDR1 ENHRY, CDR2 SYGVKD. The V end lost 4 bases, the J end lost 6 bases, and 9 bases lay between the germline ends. The CDR3 DNA follows: TGTGCCATCAGTGCGGAGGGCGATGGCTACACCTTC. Translating gives CAISAEGDGYTF.

The V gene is TRBV5-1, the J gene TRBJ1-6, with a tentative D call TRBD1 (5 bases). The CDR3 length is 15 residues. V was pared by 5 bases and J by 5 bases, with 14 bases between. CDR1 SGHRS and CDR2 YFSETQ come from the germline V gene. CDR3 amino acids: CASRVGVMHNSPLHF. CDR3 coding DNA: TGCGCCAGCAGAGTAGGGGTGATGCATAATTCACCCCTCCACTTT.

This clonotype was counted many times. The chain recombines TRBV12-5 with TRBJ2-1, with 9 bases aligning to TRBD1. The CDR3 sequence is 14 residues long. The V gene end was trimmed by 7 bases and the J gene end by 3 bases; junction bases not matched to a gene: 4. The germline V gene encodes CDR1 LGHNT and CDR2 FRNRAP. CDR3 in amino acids: CASVGGQGYNEQFF. CDR3 sequence (DNA): TGTGCTAGTGTCGGGGGACAGGGCTACAATGAGCAGTTCTTC.

This clonotype was detected a few times. V gene TRBV12-3 or TRBV12-4 combines with J gene TRBJ1-2, with unresolved D. The CDR3 extends over 15 amino acids. Trimming removed 3 bases from V and 4 bases from J, with 15 bases in between. CDR3 bases: TGTGCCAGCAGTTTGGGCAGGCTAGGTGGCTATGGCTACACCTTC. Translation gives CASSLGRLGGYGYTF.

This clonotype has more than one count but fewer than ten. The CDR3 is CASSAETSIKGGLNYNEQFF. CDR3 sequence (DNA): TGTGCCAGCAGCGCCGAGACCTCCATAAAGGGGGGGCTAAACTACAATGAGCAGTTCTTC. V usage is TRBV7-6 and J usage is TRBJ2-1, with a weak D call TRBD2 (7 bases). Trimming shortened V by 5 bases and J by 3 bases, and 29 bases separated the two germline ends. In germline, CDR1 is SGHVS, CDR2 FNYEAQ. CDR3 length equals 20 residues.

The chain's CDR3 is CASSHNPDTQYF. The CDR3 DNA is TGCGCCAGCAGCCATAACCCAGATACGCAGTATTTT. The chain links TRBV4-1 to TRBJ2-3; the D is unclear. CDR3 size: 12 residues. V lost 3 bases, J lost 4 bases, and 5 bases lay in between. Per the germline V gene, CDR1 is MGHRA and CDR2 is YSYEKL.

The chain has TRBV4-1 and TRBJ2-4, with D unclear. This CDR3 has 15 residues. Germline CDR1 MGHRA, CDR2 YSYEKL. V was shortened by 3 bases and J by 0 bases, with 9 bases between the two germline ends. CDR3 loop: CASSQLWGAKNIQYF. CDR3 in DNA: TGCGCCAGCAGCCAGCTCTGGGGAGCCAAAAACATTCAGTACTTC.

This clonotype was detected only a few times. The CDR3 loop is CASSEAGGQVETQYF. The CDR3 DNA follows: TGTGCCAGCAGTGAAGCGGGGGGGCAAGTAGAGACCCAGTACTTC. V is TRBV2 and J is TRBJ2-5, with D possibly TRBD2 on 7 matching bases. CDR1 is SNHLY and CDR2 is FYNNEI in the germline V gene. The CDR3 length is 15 residues. Trimming took off 0 bases at V and 4 bases at J, with 12 bases between the two ends.

The chain combines TRBV2 with TRBJ2-5; D may be TRBD2 (6 bases). This CDR3 has 15 residues. V was cut by 4 bases and J by 2 bases, with 14 bases left in between. CDR1 is SNHLY and CDR2 is FYNNEI in the germline V gene. CDR3 amino acids: CASSAGLAPQETQYF. For the CDR3, the DNA is TGTGCCAGCAGTGCGGGACTTGCCCCACAAGAGACCCAGTACTTC.

The chain uses TRBV5-6 and TRBJ2-1; no clear D. CDR1 and CDR2 from the germline V gene are SGHDT and YYEEEE. Between the trimmed V and J ends, which lost 4 bases and 12 bases, there was a span of 20 bases. This CDR3 is 14 amino acids long. The CDR3: CASSPLLGRRPQFF. The CDR3 DNA reads as TGTGCCAGCAGCCCCCTTCTGGGCAGGCGACCGCAGTTCTTC.

This rearrangement joins TRBV6-2 or TRBV6-3 to TRBJ1-4; weak D call: TRBD1 (5 bases). The germline gives CDR1 MNHEY, CDR2 SVGEGT. The CDR3 has 16 residues. With 0 bases removed from V and 2 bases from J, the gap between germline ends came to 10 bases. This CDR3 is CASSYSPGSTNEKLFF. CDR3 bases: TGTGCCAGCAGTTACTCTCCAGGGAGCACTAATGAAAAACTGTTTTTT.

The rearrangement joins TRBV7-2 to TRBJ2-1; 8 bases are shared with TRBD2. Germline V lookup: CDR1 SGHTA, CDR2 FQGNSA. The CDR3 consists of 16 residues. V gave up 1 base and J gave up 6 bases; unmatched junction bases: 8. The CDR3 DNA reads TGTGCCAGCAGCTTAGGTTTAGCGGGGCCACTCAATGAGCAGTTCTTC. Its translation: CASSLGLAGPLNEQFF.

The chain has TRBV5-1 and TRBJ2-3; tentative D call: TRBD1 (5 bases). The CDR3 is 15 amino acids. Germline CDR1 reads SGHRS; CDR2 reads YFSETQ. With 3 bases removed from V and 2 bases from J, the gap between germline ends came to 13 bases. This CDR3 reads CASSSEAGITDTQYF. CDR3 nucleotide sequence: TGCGCCAGCAGCTCGGAAGCAGGGATCACAGATACGCAGTATTTT.

This clonotype was seen more than once but under ten times. This chain links TRBV6-6 with TRBJ2-7; D remains unclear. The V gene lost 2 bases and the J gene lost 1 base, with 6 bases spanning the gap. CDR3 length: 13 amino acids. Germline V gene sequence: CDR1 MNHNY, CDR2 SVGAGI (reference sequence). CDR3 region: CASSYQLSYEQYF. In DNA, the CDR3 is TGTGCCAGCAGTTACCAGCTTTCCTACGAGCAGTACTTC.

This clonotype was detected a few times. This chain uses TRBV7-2 with TRBJ1-2; D possibly corresponds to TRBD1 (6 bases). This CDR3 contains 14 residues. V lost 10 bases, J lost 8 bases, and 23 bases lay in between. Per the germline V gene, CDR1 is SGHTA and CDR2 is FQGNSA. CDR3 region: CANGGSDRFTGYTF. CDR3 DNA: TGTGCCAACGGAGGATCAGACAGGTTTACGGGCTACACCTTC.

This clonotype was counted a few times. CDR3 protein: CASSKGQGSSPSYNEQFF. The CDR3 DNA is TGTGCCAGCAGCAAAGGACAGGGGTCTTCCCCGTCCTACAATGAGCAGTTCTTC. The genes are TRBV5-5 and TRBJ2-1, with 9 bases identical to TRBD1. J was trimmed by 1 base and V by 4 bases; bases with no gene match: 12. The CDR3 sequence is 18 residues long. In germline, CDR1 is SGHKS, CDR2 YYEKEE (reference sequence). The variable domain in full, with the rest retrieved from reference TRBV5-5 and TRBJ2-1, is DAGVTQSPTHLIKTRGQQVTLRCSPISGHKSVSWYQQVLGQGPQFIFQYYEKEERGRGNFPDRFSARQFPNYSSELNVNALLLGDSALYLCASSKGQGSSPSYNEQFFGPGTRLTVL.